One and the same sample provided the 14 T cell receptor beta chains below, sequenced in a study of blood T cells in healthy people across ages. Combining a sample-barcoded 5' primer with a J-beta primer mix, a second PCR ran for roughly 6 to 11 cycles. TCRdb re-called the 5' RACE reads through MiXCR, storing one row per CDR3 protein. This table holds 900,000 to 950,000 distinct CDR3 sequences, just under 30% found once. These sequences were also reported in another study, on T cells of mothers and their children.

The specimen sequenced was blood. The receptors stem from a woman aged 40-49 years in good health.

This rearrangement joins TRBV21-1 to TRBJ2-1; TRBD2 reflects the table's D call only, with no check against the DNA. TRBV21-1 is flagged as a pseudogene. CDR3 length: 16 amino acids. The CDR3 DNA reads TGTGCCAGCAGCAAAGGACTAGCGGGGGCCCACAATGAGCAGTTCTTC. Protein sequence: CASSKGLAGAHNEQFF.

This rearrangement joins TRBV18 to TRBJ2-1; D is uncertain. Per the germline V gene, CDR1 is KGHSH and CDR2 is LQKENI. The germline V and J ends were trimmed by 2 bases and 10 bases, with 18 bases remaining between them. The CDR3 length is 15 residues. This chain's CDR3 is CASSPNQVFSYEQFF. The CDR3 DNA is TGTGCCAGCTCACCAAACCAGGTCTTCTCCTACGAGCAGTTCTTC.

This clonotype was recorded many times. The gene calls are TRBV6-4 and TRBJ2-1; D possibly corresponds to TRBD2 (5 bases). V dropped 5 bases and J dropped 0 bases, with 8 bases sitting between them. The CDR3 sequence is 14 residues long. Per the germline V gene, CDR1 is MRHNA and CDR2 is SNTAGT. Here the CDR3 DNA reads TGTGCCAGCAGTCCTAGCTACTCCTACAATGAGCAGTTCTTC. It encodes CASSPSYSYNEQFF.

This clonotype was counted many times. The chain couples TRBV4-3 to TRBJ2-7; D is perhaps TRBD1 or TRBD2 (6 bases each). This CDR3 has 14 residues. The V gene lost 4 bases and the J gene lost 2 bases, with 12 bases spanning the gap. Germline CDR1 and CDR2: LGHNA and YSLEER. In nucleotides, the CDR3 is TGCGCCAGCAGCCCGGGGGCCCAGACCTACGAGCAGTACTTC. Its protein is CASSPGAQTYEQYF.

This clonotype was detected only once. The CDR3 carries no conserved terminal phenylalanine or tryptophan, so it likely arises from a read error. CDR3 protein: CSASSPRQNTEAFS. The CDR3 coding sequence is TGCAGTGCTAGTTCTCCCCGGCAGAACACTGAAGCTTTCTCT. The chain joins TRBV20-1 to TRBJ1-1; D remains ambiguous. Germline V CDR1 and CDR2: DFQATT, SNEGSKA (reference sequence). Trimming cost V 3 bases and J 1 base, with 12 bases left between them. The length of the CDR3 is 14 residues.

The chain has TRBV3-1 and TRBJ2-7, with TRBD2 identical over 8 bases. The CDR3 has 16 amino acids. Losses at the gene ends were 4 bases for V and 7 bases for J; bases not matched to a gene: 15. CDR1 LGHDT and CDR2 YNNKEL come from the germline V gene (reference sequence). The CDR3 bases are TGTGCCAGCAGCCTACCGGGAGGGGGGCCCGAGTTGGAGCAGTACTTC. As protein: CASSLPGGGPELEQYF.

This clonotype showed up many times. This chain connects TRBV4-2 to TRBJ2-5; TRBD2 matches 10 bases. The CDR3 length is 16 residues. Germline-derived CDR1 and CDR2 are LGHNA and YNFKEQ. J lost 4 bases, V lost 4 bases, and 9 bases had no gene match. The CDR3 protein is CASSRTPSGGGETQYF. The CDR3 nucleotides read TGTGCCAGCAGCCGGACTCCTAGCGGGGGAGGAGAGACCCAGTACTTC.

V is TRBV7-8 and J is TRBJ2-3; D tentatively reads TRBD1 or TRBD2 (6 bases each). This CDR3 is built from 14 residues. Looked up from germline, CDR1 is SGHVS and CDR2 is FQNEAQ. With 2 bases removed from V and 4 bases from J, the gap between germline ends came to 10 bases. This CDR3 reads CASSLSGAADTQYF. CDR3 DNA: TGTGCCAGCAGCTTATCGGGGGCGGCAGATACGCAGTATTTT.

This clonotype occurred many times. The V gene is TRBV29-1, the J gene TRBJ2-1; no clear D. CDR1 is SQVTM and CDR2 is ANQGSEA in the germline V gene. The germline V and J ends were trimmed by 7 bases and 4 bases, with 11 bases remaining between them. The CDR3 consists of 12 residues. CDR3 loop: CSGQVTYNEQFF. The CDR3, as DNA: TGCAGCGGGCAGGTCACTTACAATGAGCAGTTCTTC.

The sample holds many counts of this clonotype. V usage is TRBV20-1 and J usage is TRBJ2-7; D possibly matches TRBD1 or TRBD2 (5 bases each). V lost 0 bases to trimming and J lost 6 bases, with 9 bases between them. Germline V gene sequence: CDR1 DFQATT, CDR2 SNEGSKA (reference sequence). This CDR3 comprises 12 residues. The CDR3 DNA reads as TGCAGTGCTAGAGATCCTGGGACCGAGCAGTACTTC. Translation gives CSARDPGTEQYF.

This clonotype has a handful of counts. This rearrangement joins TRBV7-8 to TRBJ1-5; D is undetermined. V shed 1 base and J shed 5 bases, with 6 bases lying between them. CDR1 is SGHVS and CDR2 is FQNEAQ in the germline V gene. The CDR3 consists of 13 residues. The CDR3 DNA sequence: TGTGCCAGCAGCTTAGACCTTTATCAGCCCCAGCATTTT. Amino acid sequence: CASSLDLYQPQHF.

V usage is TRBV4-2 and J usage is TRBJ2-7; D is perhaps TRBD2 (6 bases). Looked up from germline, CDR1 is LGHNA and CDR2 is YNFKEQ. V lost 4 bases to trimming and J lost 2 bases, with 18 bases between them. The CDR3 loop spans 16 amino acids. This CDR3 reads CASSPEGTGVPYEQYF. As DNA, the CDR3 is TGTGCCAGCAGCCCAGAAGGAACGGGGGTTCCCTACGAGCAGTACTTC.

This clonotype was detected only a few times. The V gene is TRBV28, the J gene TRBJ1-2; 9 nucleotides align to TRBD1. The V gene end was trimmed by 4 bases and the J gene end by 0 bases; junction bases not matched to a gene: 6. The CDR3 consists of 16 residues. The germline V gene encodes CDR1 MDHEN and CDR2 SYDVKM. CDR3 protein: CASSSGTGTTNYGYTF. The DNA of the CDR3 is TGTGCCAGCAGTTCCGGGACAGGGACAACTAACTATGGCTACACCTTC.

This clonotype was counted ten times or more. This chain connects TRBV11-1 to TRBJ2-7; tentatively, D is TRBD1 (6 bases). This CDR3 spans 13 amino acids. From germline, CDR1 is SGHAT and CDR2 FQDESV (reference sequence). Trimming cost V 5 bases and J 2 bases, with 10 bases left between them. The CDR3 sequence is CASSQRTAYEQYF. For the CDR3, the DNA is TGTGCCAGCAGCCAGAGGACAGCCTACGAGCAGTACTTC.